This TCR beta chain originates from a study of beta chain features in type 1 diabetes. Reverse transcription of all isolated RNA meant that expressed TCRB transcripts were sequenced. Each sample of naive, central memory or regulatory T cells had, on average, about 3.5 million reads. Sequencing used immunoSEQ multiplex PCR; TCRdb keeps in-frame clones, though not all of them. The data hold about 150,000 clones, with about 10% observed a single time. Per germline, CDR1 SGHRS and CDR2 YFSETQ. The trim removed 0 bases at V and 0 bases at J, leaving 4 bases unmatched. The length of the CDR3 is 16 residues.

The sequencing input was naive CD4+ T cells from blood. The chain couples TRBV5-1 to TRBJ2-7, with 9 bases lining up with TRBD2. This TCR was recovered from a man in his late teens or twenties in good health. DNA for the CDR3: TGCGCCAGCAGCTTGGCCGAGCGGGGGGTCTCCTACGAGCAGTACTTC. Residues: CASSLAERGVSYEQYF. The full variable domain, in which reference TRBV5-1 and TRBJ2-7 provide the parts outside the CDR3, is KAGVTQTPRYLIKTRGQQVTLSCSPISGHRSVSWYQQTPGQGLQFLFEYFSETQRNKGNFPGRFSGRQFSNSRSEMNVSTLELGDSALYLCASSLAERGVSYEQYFGPGTRLTVT.